The rows below give T cell receptor beta chains drawn from one sample of a study of T cells in Graves' hyperthyroidism and ophthalmopathy. MiXCR was run by TCRdb on the multiplex PCR reads, yielding one entry per CDR3 protein. The sample comprises around 430,000 distinct CDR3 sequences, about 16% of which are singletons, and about 33% rests with the top ten. The specimen sequenced was blood. The receptors stem from a woman in her 30s with Graves' hyperthyroidism. Both conserved end residues are part of each CDR3. D genes are given only for firm matches. Size is stated for part of the rows, as once, few or many counts, or as a class when the clone is expanded.

-	TRBJ2-7	TRBV28	many	CASSTPKRGYEQYF	TGTGCCAGCAGTACCCCCAAAAGGGGCTACGAGCAGTACTTC
TRBD2	TRBJ2-5	TRBV7-9	-	CASSLFRTGGGQETQYF	TGTGCCAGCAGCTTATTCAGGACTGGCGGGGGTCAAGAGACCCAGTACTTC
-	TRBJ2-5	TRBV12-3/TRBV12-4	many	CASSLLGAGETQYF	TGTGCCAGCAGTTTATTGGGGGCAGGGGAGACCCAGTACTTC
TRBD1	TRBJ2-2	TRBV15	few	CATSPGTGDTGELFF	TGTGCCACCAGCCCTGGGACAGGGGACACCGGGGAGCTGTTTTTT
-	TRBJ1-4	TRBV5-1	few	CASSLVGALSEKLFF	TGCGCCAGCAGCTTGGTTGGAGCTTTGAGCGAAAAACTGTTTTTT
TRBD2	TRBJ2-5	TRBV5-8	many	CASSPHSSGRFKETQYF	TGTGCCAGCAGCCCGCACTCTAGCGGGAGGTTTAAAGAGACCCAGTACTTC
-	TRBJ2-1	TRBV6-2/TRBV6-3	many	CASSYGTSANEQFF	TGTGCCAGCAGTTACGGGACGTCGGCCAATGAGCAGTTCTTC
TRBD1	TRBJ1-1	TRBV20-1	many	CSARRDRVTEAFF	TGCAGTGCTAGACGGGACAGGGTCACTGAAGCTTTCTTT
-	TRBJ1-1	TRBV20-1	many	CSASAPNTEAFF	TGCAGTGCTAGTGCCCCGAACACTGAAGCTTTCTTT
-	TRBJ2-3	TRBV12-3/TRBV12-4	many	CASLKGSLTDTQYF	TGTGCCAGCCTTAAGGGTAGCCTCACAGATACGCAGTATTTT
TRBD2	TRBJ2-1	TRBV6-6	many	CASSYGLISGDHEQFF	TGTGCCAGCAGTTACGGATTGATAAGCGGGGACCATGAGCAGTTCTTC
TRBD1	TRBJ2-7	TRBV29-1	few	CSVVGQGTDEQYF	TGCAGCGTTGTCGGACAGGGGACGGACGAGCAGTACTTC
-	TRBJ1-4	TRBV7-9	-	CASSLSRGKGGKLFF	TGTGCCAGCAGCCTCAGCCGGGGCAAAGGTGGAAAACTGTTTTTT
-	TRBJ2-7	TRBV2	many	CASSQGDRTYEQYF	TGTGCCAGCAGTCAAGGTGACAGAACCTACGAGCAGTACTTC
-	TRBJ2-7	TRBV3-1	many	CASSQESGSHGQYF	TGTGCCAGCAGCCAAGAGAGTGGAAGTCACGGGCAGTACTTC
-	TRBJ2-7	TRBV20-1	-	CSADDPGIYEQYF	TGCAGTGCTGATGACCCTGGGATATACGAGCAGTACTTC
-	TRBJ2-3	TRBV5-1	many	CASSLKATVTDTQYF	TGCGCCAGCAGCCTCAAAGCGACTGTGACAGATACGCAGTATTTT
-	TRBJ1-1	TRBV9	few	CASSVVGTALTNTEAFF	TGTGCCAGCAGCGTAGTCGGGACGGCACTGACGAACACTGAAGCTTTCTTT
TRBD2	TRBJ2-3	TRBV27	many	CASSAGVQSTDTQYF	TGTGCCAGCAGCGCGGGGGTCCAAAGCACAGATACGCAGTATTTT
-	TRBJ2-2	TRBV12-3/TRBV12-4	-	CASSFLGGGASTGELFF	TGTGCCAGCAGTTTTCTTGGGGGAGGCGCCAGCACCGGGGAGCTGTTTTTT
TRBD2	TRBJ2-7	TRBV5-4	few	CASSFRTSGSSYEQYF	TGTGCCAGCAGCTTCAGGACTAGCGGGAGCTCCTACGAGCAGTACTTC
TRBD1	TRBJ1-1	TRBV3-1	many	CASSPRRTGNTEAFF	TGTGCCAGCAGCCCTCGAAGGACAGGCAACACTGAAGCTTTCTTT
-	TRBJ2-7	TRBV28	many	CATGGSLMGYEQYF	TGTGCCACCGGAGGGAGTTTAATGGGCTACGAGCAGTACTTC
-	TRBJ1-6	TRBV28	-	CASSLAESPLHF	TGTGCCAGCAGTTTAGCCGAATCACCCCTCCACTTT
-	TRBJ1-1	TRBV7-9	few	CASSLGWTEAFF	TGTGCCAGCAGCTTAGGGTGGACTGAAGCTTTCTTT
TRBD2	TRBJ2-1	TRBV7-3	many	CASSTGLAGTEQFF	TGTGCCAGCAGCACGGGACTAGCGGGCACTGAGCAGTTCTTC
TRBD2	TRBJ2-1	TRBV7-2	few	CASSLVLADNEQFF	TGTGCCAGCAGCTTAGTTCTAGCGGACAATGAGCAGTTCTTC
-	TRBJ2-7	TRBV5-1	many	CASSLADGTGQEQYF	TGCGCCAGCAGCTTGGCGGACGGTACCGGGCAGGAGCAGTACTTC
TRBD2	TRBJ2-5	TRBV6-1	many	CATHLGGGVRKTQYF	TGTGCCACCCACCTCGGGGGGGGCGTCCGAAAGACCCAGTACTTC
-	TRBJ2-7	TRBV5-1	-	CASSPKDRNYEQYF	TGCGCCAGCAGCCCCAAGGACCGAAACTACGAGCAGTACTTC
TRBD2	TRBJ2-3	TRBV2	many	CASPGLADTDTQYF	TGTGCCAGCCCAGGACTAGCCGACACAGATACGCAGTATTTT
TRBD1	TRBJ2-1	TRBV29-1	-	CSVPVDRGVRIEQFF	TGCAGCGTCCCAGTGGACAGGGGAGTACGAATTGAGCAGTTCTTC
TRBD1	TRBJ2-3	TRBV6-1	few	CASSPGQVGGDTQYF	TGTGCCAGCAGTCCGGGACAGGTCGGTGGAGATACGCAGTATTTT
-	TRBJ2-7	TRBV7-6	-	CASSLGTGTEQYF	TGTGCCAGCAGCTTAGGAACCGGAACCGAGCAGTACTTC
-	TRBJ2-2	TRBV5-5	many	CASSAHLATRRTGELFF	TGTGCCAGCAGCGCCCATCTGGCGACCAGAAGGACCGGGGAGCTGTTTTTT
-	TRBJ1-5	TRBV29-1	-	CSVGTLNQPQHF	TGCAGCGTTGGGACACTCAATCAGCCCCAGCATTTT
-	TRBJ2-7	TRBV6-1	-	CASSEYRTYEQYF	TGTGCCAGCAGTGAATACCGGACCTACGAGCAGTACTTC